This T cell receptor beta chain comes out of a study of cytomegalovirus exposure and HLA in healthy donors. Germline CDR1 MDHEN, CDR2 SYDVKM. With 4 bases removed from V and 0 bases from J, the gap between germline ends came to 9 bases. The CDR3 runs to 14 residues. PCR was performed using 60 Vbeta and 13 Jbeta primers. In the authors' methods: Counted up in a later analysis, unique TCR beta chains came to some 72 million, with around 10 million shared. Repertoires were generated with immunoSEQ multiplex PCR, while TCRdb's copy carries only in-frame clones and drops some. The DNA gave D and trimming, while V, J and clone size come from that table. This sample carries some 110,000 clones, 8.5% to 10% of them seen once, and the ten largest clones take less than 4%.

The rearrangement uses TRBV28 and TRBJ1-1, with a weak D call TRBD1 (5 bases). The sequencing sample was made of PBMCs. The sequence derives from a man between 25 and 39 years old in good health and CMV-seronegative. The CDR3 nucleotides are TGTGCCAGCAGTTGGGAGGGGATGAACACTGAAGCTTTCTTT. This sequence encodes CASSWEGMNTEAFF.